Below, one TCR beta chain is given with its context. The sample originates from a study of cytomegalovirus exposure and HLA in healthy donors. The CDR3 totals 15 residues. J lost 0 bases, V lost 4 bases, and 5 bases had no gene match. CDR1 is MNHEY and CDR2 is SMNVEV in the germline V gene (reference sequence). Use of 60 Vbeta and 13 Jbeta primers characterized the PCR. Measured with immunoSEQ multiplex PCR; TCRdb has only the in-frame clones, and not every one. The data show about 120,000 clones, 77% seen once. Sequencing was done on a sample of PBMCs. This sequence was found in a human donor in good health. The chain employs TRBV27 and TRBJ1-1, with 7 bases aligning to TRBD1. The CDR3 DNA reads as TGTGCCAGCAGTTGGGGGCAGGGGGTGAACACTGAAGCTTTCTTT. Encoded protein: CASSWGQGVNTEAFF.